The present TCR beta chain was sequenced within a study of shared clonotypes between healthy human individuals. General study points: For sorted subsets, rarefaction showed incomplete sequencing despite large depth.

On this clone itself: Its matching antigen is unknown.

All of the donors resided in Nashville, Tennessee, and each was a Caucasian adult. Germline assignment: CDR1 SGHTA and CDR2 FQGTGA. Trimming cost V 8 bases and J 2 bases; bases outside gene matches: 3. The CDR3 has 13 residues. Sequenced by immunoSEQ multiplex PCR; TCRdb stores in-frame clones only, minus some. Found here are about 2.3 million clones, around 92% of them singletons; the top ten hold 0.37%. V is TRBV7-3 and J is TRBJ2-3; 8 bases map to TRBD1. Sequencing input: naive CD4+ T cells from PBMCs. Sample subset: CD45RA+ positively selected. This clonotype was obtained from a man aged 18 to 29 in good health. Some clones in this sample may be carry-over from other donors' samples. Here the CDR3 reads CASGTGPTDTQYF. For the CDR3, the DNA is TGTGCCAGCGGGACAGGACCCACAGATACGCAGTATTTT.